The 9 T cell receptor beta chains in this list originate from one sample, sequenced in a study of Tregs in tolerant kidney transplant recipients. Clones were read by immunoSEQ multiplex PCR, and TCRdb kept only the in-frame ones, dropping some. The sample carries 90,000 to 150,000 clones, about 90% recorded once. The sample consisted of CD4+ T cells from blood. Receptor source: a human donor in good health.

This chain connects TRBV6-5 to TRBJ2-5; 7 bases line up with TRBD2. CDR1 is MNHEY and CDR2 is SVGAGI in the germline V gene. This CDR3 spans 14 amino acids. J lost 4 bases, V lost 5 bases, and 7 bases had no gene match. Here the CDR3 reads CASSQMGRGETQYF. CDR3 DNA: TGTGCCAGCAGTCAAATGGGGAGGGGAGAGACCCAGTACTTC.

V and J are TRBV6-5 and TRBJ2-7, with D possibly matching TRBD2 (6 bases). Trimming removed 6 bases from V and 10 bases from J, with 16 bases in between. This CDR3 is 12 amino acids long. Germline V gene data show CDR1 as MNHEY and CDR2 as SVGAGI. DNA of the CDR3: TGTGCCAGCAGATCCCCGGGACTGCCTCAGTACTTC. Residues: CASRSPGLPQYF.

This chain links TRBV9 with TRBJ2-5, with D perhaps matching TRBD1 (5 bases). Germline-derived CDR1 and CDR2 are SGDLS and YYNGEE. The V end lost 4 bases, the J end lost 2 bases, and 9 bases lay between the germline ends. This CDR3 is built from 13 residues. The CDR3 DNA follows: TGTGCCAGCAGCCCAGGGCGGCAAGAGACCCAGTACTTC. Amino acid sequence: CASSPGRQETQYF.

This chain links TRBV13 with TRBJ1-1; 7 bases match TRBD1. After removal of 7 bases from V and 2 bases from J, the junction contained 7 bases not matched to a gene. CDR3 size: 14 residues. CDR1 is PRHDT, CDR2 FYEKMQ, per germline (reference sequence). CDR3 residues: CASTPQGVNTEAFF. Here the CDR3 DNA reads TGTGCCAGCACACCGCAGGGGGTAAACACTGAAGCTTTCTTT.

The table lists this clone with a count of one. The chain recombines TRBV2 with TRBJ1-6; D is possibly TRBD1 (5 bases). V lost 6 bases and J 7 bases, leaving 13 bases between the germline ends. The CDR3 loop spans 14 amino acids. CDR1 is SNHLY, CDR2 FYNNEI, per germline. The CDR3 coding sequence is TGTGCCAGCAGGAGGGACGGAGGAAATTCACCCCTCCACTTT. As protein: CASRRDGGNSPLHF.

This chain connects TRBV6-6 to TRBJ2-7; D gene uncertain. Germline V gene lookup returns CDR1 MNHNY and CDR2 SVGAGI (reference sequence). V lost 1 base to trimming and J lost 3 bases, with 13 bases between them. This CDR3 is built from 15 residues. In DNA form, the CDR3 reads TGTGCCAGCAGTTACTATGGCGGAGACGTCTACGAGCAGTACTTC. This translates into CASSYYGGDVYEQYF.

Of note for this clone: The junction departs from the called germline gene at one end, perhaps through a read error. The chain uses TRBV5-1 and TRBJ1-2; the D gene is possibly TRBD1 (5 bases). Germline V gene lookup returns CDR1 SGHRS and CDR2 YFSETQ. CDR3 length equals 12 residues. CDR3 in DNA: TGCGCCAGCAGCTTGGAGGGTTGGACATTCTACTTC. This encodes CASSLEGWTFYF.

This chain uses TRBV5-6 with TRBJ2-1; no definite D call. The ends were cut back, 3 bases at V and 7 bases at J, with 5 bases in the middle. Germline V gene lookup returns CDR1 SGHDT and CDR2 YYEEEE. The CDR3 is 11 residues long. CDR3 DNA sequence: TGTGCCAGCAGCTCGAGAAATGAGCAGTTCTTC. Protein sequence: CASSSRNEQFF.

V usage is TRBV5-1 and J usage is TRBJ2-2; weak D call: TRBD2 (6 bases). The V and J ends lost 4 bases and 0 bases respectively, with 10 bases between them. Germline-derived CDR1 and CDR2 are SGHRS and YFSETQ. This CDR3 contains 15 residues. The CDR3 coding sequence is TGCGCCAGCAGCATTAGCGGCTCGAACACCGGGGAGCTGTTTTTT. Translating gives CASSISGSNTGELFF. The full variable domain, completed using reference TRBV5-1 and TRBJ2-2, is KAGVTQTPRYLIKTRGQQVTLSCSPISGHRSVSWYQQTPGQGLQFLFEYFSETQRNKGNFPGRFSGRQFSNSRSEMNVSTLELGDSALYLCASSISGSNTGELFFGEGSRLTVL.